This T cell receptor beta chain was sequenced during a study of breast tumors, draining lymph nodes, adjacent tissues. Findings of the study overall: That most tumor T cells come from lymph nodes remained unproven.

Trimming removed 4 bases from V and 3 bases from J, with 12 bases in between. The CDR3 length is 14 residues. TCRdb re-analysed the multiplex PCR reads in MiXCR, keeping a single row per CDR3 protein. The sample contains roughly 12,000 distinct CDR3 sequences, less than 60% of which appear only once. This clonotype is labeled as medium-sized (0.01 to 0.1%). Its cognate antigen is unknown. The sample was breast tumor tissue. This rearrangement joins TRBV12-3 or TRBV12-4 to TRBJ1-2; D is possibly TRBD1 (5 bases). This clonotype originated in a female donor with breast cancer. Some clones in this sample may be carry-over from other donors' samples. CDR3 protein: CASSYVQVHYGYTF. The CDR3 DNA reads TGTGCCAGCAGTTACGTACAGGTACACTATGGCTACACCTTC.